Listed below are T cell receptor beta chains from one sample, sequenced in a study of Ad26.COV2.S vaccination and SARS-CoV-2 variants. Sequencing used immunoSEQ multiplex PCR; TCRdb keeps in-frame clones, though not all of them. The repertoire holds fewer than 500,000 clones, about nine tenths seen once, with around 4.2% in the top ten. The sequences come from peripheral blood, collected in a trial of Ad26.COV2.S vaccine versus placebo. All receptors come from a person aged 18-60 years who received the Ad26.COV2.S COVID-19 vaccine or a placebo. CDR3s include the opening cysteine and the closing phenylalanine or tryptophan. D genes are given only for firm matches. Clone size is not always given. Where it is, it says once, few, many or a class for expanded clones.

CAISGGGLTDTQYF TGTGCCATCAGTGGCGGGGGGCTCACAGATACGCAGTATTTT TRBJ2-3 TRBD2 . TRBV10-3
CAISESGEGYQPQHF TGTGCCATCAGTGAGTCAGGGGAGGGATATCAGCCCCAGCATTTT TRBJ1-5 . . TRBV10-3
CASSFSSLRDLTYEQYF TGTGCCAGCAGTTTTTCTTCGCTCCGGGACTTGACATACGAGCAGTACTTC TRBJ2-7 . . TRBV28
CASSLEVDNFHEQYF TGTGCCAGCAGCTTAGAGGTCGACAATTTCCACGAGCAGTACTTC TRBJ2-7 . . TRBV11-2
CASSQDTQDRGRNYGYTF TGTGCCAGCAGCCAAGATACGCAGGACAGGGGTCGAAACTATGGCTACACCTTC TRBJ1-2 TRBD1 . TRBV14
CASSQGYNQPQHF TGTGCCAGCAGCCAAGGTTACAATCAGCCCCAGCATTTT TRBJ1-5 . . TRBV3-1/TRBV3-2
CASSLTGTGRWANYGYTF TGTGCCAGCAGCTTAACCGGGACAGGGCGATGGGCTAACTATGGCTACACCTTC TRBJ1-2 TRBD1 . TRBV11-2
CASSLEGSVVDEQYF TGTGCCAGCAGCTTAGAAGGGAGTGTGGTCGACGAGCAGTACTTC TRBJ2-7 . . TRBV7-6
CASSSHGTGSREQYF TGTGCCAGCAGCTCACATGGGACTGGCTCTCGGGAGCAGTACTTC TRBJ2-7 . . TRBV11-2
CATSDFDRPLGTGELFF TGTGCCACCAGTGATTTCGACAGGCCCTTAGGCACCGGGGAGCTGTTTTTT TRBJ2-2 . . TRBV24-1
CASSPGSEQFF TGTGCCAGCAGTCCGGGGAGTGAGCAGTTCTTC TRBJ2-1 . . TRBV27
CASSLGGVMKRGNEQFF TGTGCCAGCAGCTTAGGCGGGGTGATGAAGCGGGGCAATGAGCAGTTCTTC TRBJ2-1 TRBD2 once TRBV11-3
CVSSLGAGIYNEQFF TGTGTCAGCAGCTTAGGGGCCGGGATATACAATGAGCAGTTCTTC TRBJ2-1 . . TRBV13
CASSVGLQGWEQYF TGTGCCAGCAGCGTAGGGCTACAGGGGTGGGAGCAGTACTTC TRBJ2-7 TRBD1 . TRBV9
CASSPPGVAEAFF TGTGCCAGCTCACCACCGGGAGTAGCTGAAGCTTTCTTT TRBJ1-1 . few TRBV18
CASSLYERTTDTQYF TGTGCCAGCAGCTTGTACGAGAGAACCACAGATACGCAGTATTTT TRBJ2-3 . . TRBV5-4
CASGTGNTEAFF TGTGCCAGCGGTACGGGGAACACTGAAGCTTTCTTT TRBJ1-1 . . TRBV28
CASSPTGNNYGYTF TGTGCCAGCAGTCCCACGGGGAACAACTATGGCTACACCTTC TRBJ1-2 . . TRBV28
CASSLYGIGADLSGYTF TGTGCCAGCAGTTTATATGGGATCGGGGCGGACCTAAGCGGCTACACCTTC TRBJ1-2 . . TRBV27
CASSGKPGQGFSYEQYF TGTGCCAGCAGCGGTAAGCCGGGACAGGGGTTTTCCTACGAGCAGTACTTC TRBJ2-7 TRBD1 . TRBV5-8
CASSLPQETQYF TGTGCCAGCAGTTTACCACAAGAGACCCAGTACTTC TRBJ2-5 . . TRBV28
CASSLGQGTTDTQYF TGTGCCAGCAGCTTAGGGCAGGGAACCACAGATACGCAGTATTTT TRBJ2-3 . . TRBV7-2
CASSPGLVKDTQYF TGTGCCAGCAGCCCAGGACTAGTCAAAGATACGCAGTATTTT TRBJ2-3 TRBD2 . TRBV28
CASSYSIEGAFF TGTGCCAGCAGTTACTCTATAGAGGGCGCTTTCTTT TRBJ1-1 . . TRBV6-6
CSASDPTGSSYEQYF TGCAGTGCTAGTGACCCAACAGGGAGCTCCTACGAGCAGTACTTC TRBJ2-7 . . TRBV20-1
CASSHTGVTTDTQYF TGCGCCAGCAGCCACACAGGGGTGACCACAGATACGCAGTATTTT TRBJ2-3 TRBD1 . TRBV4-3
CASSSNLGNDEQFF TGTGCCAGTAGTTCGAACTTGGGGAACGATGAGCAGTTCTTC TRBJ2-1 . . TRBV19
CSARVSSWLYF TGCAGTGCTAGGGTTTCGTCTTGGCTGTATTTT TRBJ2-3 . . TRBV20-1
CASSLVILGRRNNEQFF TGTGCCAGCAGCTTAGTAATATTGGGAAGGAGGAACAATGAGCAGTTCTTC TRBJ2-1 . . TRBV7-8
CASSLSLEGVPGGYTF TGTGCCAGCAGTTTATCGTTGGAGGGGGTCCCGGGGGGCTACACCTTC TRBJ1-2 . once TRBV27
CSADREELGYTF TGCAGCGCTGACAGGGAAGAATTAGGCTACACCTTC TRBJ1-2 TRBD1 . TRBV29-1
CATSRDESRENIQYF TGTGCCACCAGCAGAGATGAAAGTCGGGAAAACATTCAGTACTTC TRBJ2-4 . . TRBV15
CASSQGQGQGYTF TGTGCCAGCAGCCAAGGGCAGGGGCAGGGCTACACCTTC TRBJ1-2 . . TRBV3-1/TRBV3-2
CASSPPGRGAYEQYF TGCGCCAGCAGCCCCCCCGGGCGAGGAGCCTACGAGCAGTACTTC TRBJ2-7 . . TRBV5-1
CASGRGKEKLFF TGTGCCAGCGGCAGGGGGAAAGAAAAACTGTTTTTT TRBJ1-4 TRBD1 . TRBV6-5
CASSLLEYEQYF TGTGCCAGCAGTTTATTAGAGTACGAGCAGTACTTC TRBJ2-7 . . TRBV28
CASSFRGSYEQYF TGCGCCAGCAGCTTCCGGGGATCCTACGAGCAGTACTTC TRBJ2-7 . . TRBV5-1
CASSLDPNYEQYF TGCGCCAGCAGTCTGGACCCAAACTACGAGCAGTACTTC TRBJ2-7 . . TRBV5-1
CASSLTSRGTQETQYF TGTGCCAGCAGTTTAACGAGTAGGGGGACTCAAGAGACCCAGTACTTC TRBJ2-5 . . TRBV27
CASSHPQGNTEAFF TGTGCCAGCAGCCATCCCCAGGGGAACACTGAAGCTTTCTTT TRBJ1-1 . . TRBV4-2
CSVDRGGYGYTF TGCAGCGTTGACCGGGGGGGGTATGGCTACACCTTC TRBJ1-2 . . TRBV29-1
CASSNGLAATYNEQFF TGTGCCAGCAGTAACGGACTAGCGGCTACCTACAATGAGCAGTTCTTC TRBJ2-1 TRBD2 . TRBV6-2/TRBV6-3
CASSLNGGSTDTQYF TGCGCCAGCAGCTTGAATGGCGGAAGCACAGATACGCAGTATTTT TRBJ2-3 . . TRBV5-1